The 21 T cell receptor beta chains below come from one sample, sequenced in a study of T cell responses to AZD1222 COVID-19 vaccine. TCRdb's table, derived via immunoSEQ multiplex PCR, lists solely in-frame clones and lacks some. The profile covers about 130,000 clones, with around 89% appearing a single time and about 9.5% taken by the ten largest. Here the sequenced sample was peripheral blood, taken 28 days after the second AZD1222 dose. These receptors were collected from an adult who received the AZD1222 COVID-19 vaccine.

The chain combines TRBV4-1 with TRBJ1-3; D call uncertain. V was cut by 3 bases and J by 3 bases, with 12 bases left in between. Germline V gene sequence: CDR1 MGHRA, CDR2 YSYEKL. The CDR3 loop spans 15 amino acids. CDR3 DNA sequence: TGCGCCAGCAGCCAGCTCAGGAATCTTGGAAACACCATATATTTT. Its protein is CASSQLRNLGNTIYF.

The count of this clone is one. The chain combines TRBV7-9 with TRBJ2-7, with D possibly being TRBD2 (5 bases). Germline values: CDR1 SEHNR, CDR2 FQNEAQ (reference sequence). V was shortened by 0 bases and J by 5 bases, with 8 bases between the two germline ends. The CDR3 runs 13 residues. The CDR3 loop is CASSLAPGDEQYF. The CDR3 region has the DNA TGTGCCAGCAGCTTAGCGCCCGGGGACGAGCAGTACTTC. Full variable domain (rest looked up from reference TRBV7-9 and TRBJ2-7): DTGVSQNPRHKITKRGQNVTFRCDPISEHNRLYWYRQTLGQGPEFLTYFQNEAQLEKSRLLSDRFSAERPKGSFSTLEIQRTEQGDSAMYLCASSLAPGDEQYFGPGTRLTVT.

The chain employs TRBV30 and TRBJ1-6, with D perhaps TRBD1 (5 bases). Trimming shortened V by 1 base and J by 11 bases, and 12 bases separated the two germline ends. The germline CDR1 and CDR2 sequences are GTSNPN and SVGIG (reference sequence). This CDR3 spans 13 amino acids. The CDR3 reads CAWSELGVAPLHF. Here the CDR3 DNA reads TGTGCCTGGAGTGAACTGGGGGTAGCACCCCTCCACTTT.

J is TRBJ1-2 and V is TRBV7-9, with D perhaps matching TRBD1 (5 bases). V shed 5 bases and J shed 7 bases, with 20 bases lying between them. Germline V CDR1 and CDR2: SEHNR, FQNEAQ (reference sequence). The CDR3 is 15 residues long. The CDR3 sequence is CASSPRPGRLGGYTF. The CDR3 nucleotides are TGTGCCAGCAGCCCTAGACCGGGGCGCCTCGGTGGCTACACCTTC.

The genes are TRBV4-2 and TRBJ2-5, with 8 bases aligning to TRBD1. Trimming removed 3 bases from V and 4 bases from J; junction bases left unmatched: 4. This CDR3 is 14 amino acids long. Germline V gene sequence: CDR1 LGHNA, CDR2 YNFKEQ. CDR3 in DNA: TGTGCCAGCAGCCAGGGGACAGGCGGAGAGACCCAGTACTTC. Residues: CASSQGTGGETQYF.

This sequence joins TRBV3-1 (or the pseudogene TRBV3-2) and TRBJ2-1; 8 bases fit TRBD2. This CDR3 is 17 amino acids long. With V trimmed by 1 base and J by 5 bases, 10 bases remained unmatched. CDR1 LGHDT and CDR2 YNNKEL come from the germline V gene (reference sequence). This chain's CDR3 is CASSQVPAGLVNNEQFF. The CDR3 coding sequence is TGTGCCAGCAGCCAAGTACCGGCGGGACTAGTTAACAATGAGCAGTTCTTC.

The chain uses TRBV5-4 and TRBJ2-5; D may match TRBD1 or TRBD2 (5 bases each). Germline CDR1 SGHNT, CDR2 YYREEE (reference sequence). Trimming pared 2 bases from V and 5 bases from J, leaving 16 bases between. The length of the CDR3 is 15 residues. CDR3 nucleotides: TGTGCCAGCAGCTTAGGTTGGGGGAGAGGGGAGACCCAGTACTTC. Its translation is CASSLGWGRGETQYF.

V usage is TRBV28 and J usage is TRBJ1-5, with 9 bases identical to TRBD1. Germline-derived CDR1 and CDR2 are MDHEN and SYDVKM. Trimming cost V 6 bases and J 2 bases; bases outside gene matches: 17. CDR3 size: 19 residues. CDR3 nucleotide sequence: TGTGCCAGCAGGCGAAGTCCCGGGACAGGGAAGGGGGGCAATCAGCCCCAGCATTTT. Translated: CASRRSPGTGKGGNQPQHF.

The chain combines TRBV30 with TRBJ1-3, with D uncertain. The V end lost 1 base, the J end lost 7 bases, and 14 bases lay between the germline ends. Germline-derived CDR1 and CDR2 are GTSNPN and SVGIG (reference sequence). The CDR3 runs to 14 residues. This CDR3 reads CAWSDFPGANTIYF. The CDR3 region has the DNA TGTGCCTGGAGTGACTTCCCGGGAGCGAACACCATATATTTT.

The V gene is TRBV2, the J gene TRBJ2-2; D not certain. CDR1 is SNHLY and CDR2 is FYNNEI in the germline V gene. Trimming removed 6 bases at V and 8 bases at J, with 10 bases between. The CDR3 runs 12 residues. CDR3 residues: CASRYMGGELFF. DNA for the CDR3: TGTGCCAGCAGATACATGGGGGGGGAGCTGTTTTTT.

This clone was picked up a small number of times. The J gene is TRBJ2-7, the V gene TRBV6-5; 8 positions match TRBD2. Germline V CDR1 and CDR2: MNHEY, SVGAGI. The CDR3 has 15 residues. Trimming at V came to 8 bases and at J to 2 bases, leaving 11 bases not matched to a gene. Written as DNA, the CDR3 is TGTGCCAGCGGGGGAGTAGCGGGGAGGGCCTACGAGCAGTACTTC. Its protein is CASGGVAGRAYEQYF.

The rearrangement links TRBV14 to TRBJ1-2; D is unclear. This CDR3 region has 14 residues. V was cut by 1 base and J by 4 bases, with 10 bases left in between. Per germline, CDR1 SGHDN and CDR2 FVKESK. In DNA form, the CDR3 reads TGTGCCAGCAGCCAAGCTGCCAGACCCTATGGCTACACCTTC. Its translation: CASSQAARPYGYTF.

CDR3 in amino acids: CASSISGITGELFF. DNA for the CDR3: TGTGCCAGTAGTATATCAGGGATCACCGGGGAGCTGTTTTTT. The V call is TRBV19, the J call TRBJ2-2, with D perhaps matching TRBD1 (5 bases). The CDR3 length is 14 residues. Germline lookup yields CDR1 LNHDA and CDR2 SQIVND (reference sequence). Trimming removed 2 bases at V and 4 bases at J, with 8 bases between.

The chain has TRBV10-3 and TRBJ2-1; D is undetermined. Germline V CDR1 and CDR2: ENHRY, SYGVKD. The length of the CDR3 is 14 residues. V lost 7 bases, J lost 8 bases, and 18 bases lay in between. In nucleotides, the CDR3 is TGTGCCATCACCGGAACGGCCCCGGGCGATGAGCAGTTCTTC. Amino acid sequence: CAITGTAPGDEQFF.

Here the CDR3 DNA reads TGCGCCAGCAGCCCGGTTCGGGCGAACACCGGGGAGCTGTTTTTT. It is translated as CASSPVRANTGELFF. V and J are TRBV5-1 and TRBJ2-2; D call uncertain. The CDR3 covers 15 residues. The V and J ends lost 4 bases and 0 bases respectively, with 10 bases between them. Per the germline V gene, CDR1 is SGHRS and CDR2 is YFSETQ.

The V and J genes are TRBV5-1 and TRBJ1-1, with D perhaps matching TRBD1 (6 bases). This CDR3 has 16 residues. Germline V lookup: CDR1 SGHRS, CDR2 YFSETQ. The V gene lost 5 bases and the J gene lost 2 bases, with 19 bases spanning the gap. CDR3 loop: CASRVGGPGLNTEAFF. CDR3 coding DNA: TGCGCCAGCAGGGTCGGGGGGCCGGGTTTAAACACTGAAGCTTTCTTT.

The gene calls are TRBV5-8 and TRBJ1-5; D uncertain. This CDR3 spans 15 amino acids. Germline V CDR1 and CDR2: SGHTS, YDEGEE. With 5 bases removed from V and 6 bases from J, the gap between germline ends came to 18 bases. CDR3 in DNA: TGTGCCAGCAGTCAACCGGGATCCTGGGGTCAGCCCCAGCATTTT. Its protein is CASSQPGSWGQPQHF. The variable domain in full, completed from reference TRBV5-8 and TRBJ1-5, reads EAGVTQSPTHLIKTRGQQATLRCSPISGHTSVYWYQQALGLGLQFLLWYDEGEERNRGNFPPRFSGRQFPNYSSELNVNALELEDSALYLCASSQPGSWGQPQHFGDGTRLSIL.

The CDR3 loop reads CASSFNRVGGYTF. The DNA for the CDR3 is TGTGCCAGCAGTTTTAACAGGGTTGGTGGCTACACCTTC. The chain carries TRBV27 and TRBJ1-2, with a weak D call TRBD1 (6 bases). CDR3 length: 13 residues. Trimming took 3 bases from V and 7 from J, leaving 12 bases between them. Germline-derived CDR1 and CDR2 are MNHEY and SMNVEV (reference sequence).

J is TRBJ1-6 and V is TRBV27; D gene uncertain. Trimming took off 2 bases at V and 6 bases at J, with 20 bases between the two ends. This CDR3 is built from 18 residues. CDR1 and CDR2 from the germline V gene are MNHEY and SMNVEV (reference sequence). The CDR3 spells CASSLRAERPSGNSPLHF. DNA of the CDR3: TGTGCCAGCAGTTTACGGGCCGAACGACCTAGTGGTAATTCACCCCTCCACTTT.

This chain uses TRBV4-2 with TRBJ2-5; D not certain. Germline loops: CDR1 LGHNA, CDR2 YNFKEQ. The CDR3 runs 12 residues. Trimming removed 0 bases from V and 3 bases from J, with 2 bases in between. This CDR3 reads CASSQDKETQYF. Written as DNA, the CDR3 is TGTGCCAGCAGCCAAGATAAAGAGACCCAGTACTTC.

The rearrangement links TRBV30 to TRBJ2-1; TRBD2 matches 9 bases. The trim removed 5 bases at V and 2 bases at J, leaving 4 bases unmatched. The CDR3 contains 14 residues. Per the germline V gene, CDR1 is GTSNPN and CDR2 is SVGIG (reference sequence). The DNA for the CDR3 is TGTGCCTGGCCGACTAGCGGTCCCTACAATGAGCAGTTCTTC. Amino acid sequence: CAWPTSGPYNEQFF.